Listed below are T cell receptor beta chains from one sample, sequenced in a study of blood T cell repertoires in COVID-19. Libraries were prepared by immunoSEQ multiplex PCR; TCRdb keeps only in-frame clonotypes and omits some of them. The data show 350,000 or so clones, with roughly nine tenths seen just once and under 5% held by the top ten. The sequencing input was peripheral blood. All receptors derive from a woman in her fifties or sixties with COVID-19, enrolled during active disease. Each CDR3 is given with its conserved first and last residue. The D gene is left open where the match is weak. Expanded clones are given a class, and other clones once, few, many or no size at all.

V: TRBV4-2
J: TRBJ1-3
length: 12
size: NA
D: NA
DNA: TGTGCCAGCGGGACTCCCGGAAACACCATATATTTT
CDR3: CASGTPGNTIYF

V: TRBV3-1/TRBV3-2
J: TRBJ1-2
length: 13
size: NA
D: NA
DNA: TGTGCCAGCAGCCTACAGGTTAACTATGGCTACACCTTC
CDR3: CASSLQVNYGYTF

V: TRBV7-9
J: TRBJ1-3
length: 19
size: NA
D: TRBD1
DNA: TGTGCCAGCAGCTCGACGACAGGGGTCAGAGTATACTCTGGAAACACCATATATTTT
CDR3: CASSSTTGVRVYSGNTIYF

V: TRBV5-6
J: TRBJ1-2
length: 16
size: NA
D: NA
DNA: TGTGCCAGCAGCTTCTCGGACTTTCGAGCTAACTATGGCTACACCTTC
CDR3: CASSFSDFRANYGYTF

V: TRBV28
J: TRBJ1-2
length: 11
size: NA
D: NA
DNA: TGTGCCAGCAGTTTCGTCGGGGGCTACACCTTC
CDR3: CASSFVGGYTF

V: TRBV6-1
J: TRBJ2-4
length: 17
size: NA
D: TRBD1
DNA: TGTGCCAGCAGTGAAAGTTGGGGACAGGGGGCCCAAAACATTCAGTACTTC
CDR3: CASSESWGQGAQNIQYF

V: TRBV7-9
J: TRBJ1-3
length: 15
size: NA
D: NA
DNA: TGTGCCAGCAGCTTACAGGGAATCCCTGGAAACACCATATATTTT
CDR3: CASSLQGIPGNTIYF

V: TRBV19
J: TRBJ1-1
length: 15
size: NA
D: NA
DNA: TGTGCCAGTAGTACCCCAGGGGACGCGAACACTGAAGCTTTCTTT
CDR3: CASSTPGDANTEAFF

V: TRBV7-2
J: TRBJ2-3
length: 13
size: NA
D: NA
DNA: TGTGCCAGCAGCTTACCAGGTCCAGATACGCAGTATTTT
CDR3: CASSLPGPDTQYF

V: TRBV20-1
J: TRBJ2-5
length: 10
size: NA
D: NA
DNA: TGCAGTGCGGGGCGCGAGACCCAGTACTTC
CDR3: CSAGRETQYF

V: TRBV7-9
J: TRBJ1-5
length: 15
size: once
D: NA
DNA: TGTGCCAGCAGCTATGGAAAAACCAGCGGCCAGCCCCAGCATTTT
CDR3: CASSYGKTSGQPQHF

V: TRBV5-4
J: TRBJ2-1
length: 16
size: NA
D: TRBD2
DNA: TGTGCCAGCAGCTTGGGGGCTAGCGGGAGGGGGAATGAGCAGTTCTTC
CDR3: CASSLGASGRGNEQFF

V: TRBV5-1
J: TRBJ2-3
length: 15
size: NA
D: NA
DNA: TGCGCCAGCCACCGAGGGGGTGGGGACACAGATACGCAGTATTTT
CDR3: CASHRGGGDTDTQYF

V: TRBV6-2/TRBV6-3
J: TRBJ1-5
length: 14
size: NA
D: NA
DNA: TGTGCCAGCAGCTCGGGGATTAGCAATCAGCCCCAGCATTTT
CDR3: CASSSGISNQPQHF

V: TRBV11-2
J: TRBJ1-6
length: 18
size: NA
D: NA
DNA: TGTGCCAGCAGCTTAGTTCCCCGAGTTAGCTCCTATAATTCACCCCTCCACTTT
CDR3: CASSLVPRVSSYNSPLHF

V: TRBV7-6
J: TRBJ2-3
length: 16
size: once
D: TRBD2
DNA: TGTGCCAGCAGCCGCACGCTAGCGGGTAGCACAGATACGCAGTATTTT
CDR3: CASSRTLAGSTDTQYF

V: TRBV6-1
J: TRBJ1-2
length: 13
size: NA
D: TRBD1
DNA: TGTGCCAGCAGTGAACAGGGGGCCTATGGCTACACCTTC
CDR3: CASSEQGAYGYTF

V: TRBV15
J: TRBJ2-1
length: 15
size: NA
D: TRBD2
DNA: TGTGCCACCAGCAGAGCGGCTAGCGGGGGGGACGAGCAGTTCTTC
CDR3: CATSRAASGGDEQFF